The TCR beta chain described here comes from a study of TIL therapy for anti-PD-1-resistant metastatic lung cancer. The libraries were made with immunoSEQ v3. Sequencing used immunoSEQ multiplex PCR; TCRdb keeps in-frame clones, though not all of them. The sample contains about 44,000 clones, roughly 85% of which appear only once. Time point described: pre-treatment sample, taken before nivolumab and TIL therapy. Stage 4 NSCLC adults joined between late 2017 and 2020. This material consisted of blood, taken at baseline. The TCR comes from an older man with non-small cell lung cancer.

CDR3 loop: CASSPGTSGRGETQYF. The CDR3 DNA sequence: TGTGCCAGCAGCCCCGGGACTAGCGGGCGAGGGGAGACCCAGTACTTC. The gene calls are TRBV9 and TRBJ2-5, with TRBD2 matching 12 bases. V lost 4 bases to trimming and J lost 5 bases; unmatched junction nucleotides: 9. The CDR3 has 16 residues. Germline assignment: CDR1 SGDLS and CDR2 YYNGEE. The variable domain in full, with the rest retrieved from reference TRBV9 and TRBJ2-5, is DSGVTQTPKHLITATGQRVTLRCSPRSGDLSVYWYQQSLDQGLQFLIQYYNGEERAKGNILERFSAQQFPDLHSELNLSSLELGDSALYFCASSPGTSGRGETQYFGPGTRLLVL.